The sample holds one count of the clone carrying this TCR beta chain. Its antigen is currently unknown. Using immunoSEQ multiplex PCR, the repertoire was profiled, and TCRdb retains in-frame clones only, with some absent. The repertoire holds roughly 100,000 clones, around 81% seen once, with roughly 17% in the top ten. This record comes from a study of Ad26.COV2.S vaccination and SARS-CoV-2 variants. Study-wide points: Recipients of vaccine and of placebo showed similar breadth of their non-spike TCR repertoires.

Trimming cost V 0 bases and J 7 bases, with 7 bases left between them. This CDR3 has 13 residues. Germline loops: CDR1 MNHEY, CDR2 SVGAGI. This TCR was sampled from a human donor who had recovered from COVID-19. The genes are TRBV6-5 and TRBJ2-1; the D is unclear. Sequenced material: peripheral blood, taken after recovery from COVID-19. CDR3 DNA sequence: TGTGCCAGCAGTTACTCGTTGGGGAATGAGCAGTTCTTC. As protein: CASSYSLGNEQFF.